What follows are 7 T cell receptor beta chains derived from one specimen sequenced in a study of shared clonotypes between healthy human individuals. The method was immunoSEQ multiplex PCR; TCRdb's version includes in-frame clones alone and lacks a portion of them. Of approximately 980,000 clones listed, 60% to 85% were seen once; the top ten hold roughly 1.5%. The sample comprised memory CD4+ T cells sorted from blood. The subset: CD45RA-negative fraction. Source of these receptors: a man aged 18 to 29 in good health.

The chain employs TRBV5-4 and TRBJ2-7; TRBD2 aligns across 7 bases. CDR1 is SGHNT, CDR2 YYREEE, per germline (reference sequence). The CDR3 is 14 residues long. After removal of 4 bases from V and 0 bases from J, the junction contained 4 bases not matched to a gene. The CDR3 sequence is CASSRGVDSYEQYF. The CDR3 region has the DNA TGTGCCAGCAGCCGGGGGGTGGACTCCTACGAGCAGTACTTC.

CDR3 nucleotides: TGTGCCAGTAGTTCCCGGGAGGGCCTTGAGCAGTTCTTC. Amino acids: CASSSREGLEQFF. The V and J genes are TRBV19 and TRBJ2-1, with TRBD2 matching 8 bases. CDR1 and CDR2 from the germline V gene are LNHDA and SQIVND (reference sequence). The CDR3 sequence is 13 residues long. V dropped 5 bases and J dropped 9; count of bases not matched to a gene: 6.

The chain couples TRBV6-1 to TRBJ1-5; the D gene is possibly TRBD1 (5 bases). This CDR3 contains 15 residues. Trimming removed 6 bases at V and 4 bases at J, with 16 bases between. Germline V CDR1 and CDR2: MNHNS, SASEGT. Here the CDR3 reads CASRDPGNGNQPQHF. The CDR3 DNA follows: TGTGCCAGCAGAGACCCAGGGAATGGTAATCAGCCCCAGCATTTT.

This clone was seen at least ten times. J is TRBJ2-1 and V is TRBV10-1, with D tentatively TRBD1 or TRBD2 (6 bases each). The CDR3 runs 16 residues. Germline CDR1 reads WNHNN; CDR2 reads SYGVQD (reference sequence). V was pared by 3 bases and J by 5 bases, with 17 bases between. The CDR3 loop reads CASSEKGLGGHNEQFF. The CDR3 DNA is TGCGCCAGCAGTGAAAAGGGTCTAGGGGGGCACAATGAGCAGTTCTTC.

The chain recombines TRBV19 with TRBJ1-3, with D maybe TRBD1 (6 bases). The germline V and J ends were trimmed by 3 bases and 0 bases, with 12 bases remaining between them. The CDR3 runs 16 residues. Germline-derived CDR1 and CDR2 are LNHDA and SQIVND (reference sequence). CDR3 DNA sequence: TGTGCCAGTAGTATGGACAGAGCCGCCTCTGGAAACACCATATATTTT. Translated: CASSMDRAASGNTIYF.

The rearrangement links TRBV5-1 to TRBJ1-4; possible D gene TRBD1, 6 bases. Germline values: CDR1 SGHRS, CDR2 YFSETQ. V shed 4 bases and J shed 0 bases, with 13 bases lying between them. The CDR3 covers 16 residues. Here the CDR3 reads CASSKDSPATNEKLFF. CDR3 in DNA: TGCGCCAGCAGCAAGGACAGCCCCGCAACTAATGAAAAACTGTTTTTT.

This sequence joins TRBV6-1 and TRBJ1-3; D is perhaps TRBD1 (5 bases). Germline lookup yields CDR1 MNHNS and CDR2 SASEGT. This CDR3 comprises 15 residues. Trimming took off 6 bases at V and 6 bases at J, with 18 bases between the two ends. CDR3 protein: CASRGMGQGANTIYF. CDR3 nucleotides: TGTGCCAGCAGGGGTATGGGCCAGGGTGCAAACACCATATATTTT.